This T cell receptor (beta chain) was sequenced in a study of OX40 agonist ivuxolimab in advanced cancers. Profiling relied on immunoSEQ multiplex PCR, and the TCRdb table lists in-frame clones only, not all of them. Here the sample spans 77,000 or so clones, around 87% being singletons. Germline CDR1 reads SGHVS; CDR2 reads FNYEAQ. The CDR3 has 15 residues. Trimming took off 2 bases at V and 2 bases at J, with 13 bases between the two ends. Here the sequenced sample was CD4+ or CD8+ T cells sorted from blood, taken in a trial of the OX40 agonist ivuxolimab. J is TRBJ2-7 and V is TRBV7-6; D not resolved. This receptor was obtained from an adult with an advanced solid tumor such as melanoma, head and neck, liver or kidney cancer. The DNA for the CDR3 is TGTGCCAGCAGCTTAAGGAGTGGCCCTACCTACGAGCAGTACTTC. Translating gives CASSLRSGPTYEQYF.